The TCR beta chain described here comes from a study of shared clonotypes between healthy human individuals. As for the study in general: The study used three CD4 naive, three CD4 memory, two CD8 naive and one CD8 memory plate per donor. Regarding the study as a whole: A handful of donors shared about 5% of their naive CD4 clonotypes. Deeper or shallower sequencing was expected to change how clonotypes are shared among donors.

V lost 0 bases to trimming and J lost 7 bases, with 10 bases between them. This CDR3 contains 13 residues. Germline assignment: CDR1 SGHKS and CDR2 YYEKEE (reference sequence). Every donor, a Caucasian adult, lived in Nashville, Tennessee. TCRdb keeps only in-frame clones here, not all; method: immunoSEQ multiplex PCR. The top ten clones hold 1.2% to 1.5% of a sample with roughly 1 million clones, about 75% of them seen once. Turning to this clone: Antigen unknown.

The sample taken for sequencing was memory CD4+ T cells sorted from blood. Stated subset: CD45RA-negative fraction. The chain employs TRBV5-5 and TRBJ1-1; D remains unclear. The TCR comes from a man between 18 and 35 years old in good health. CDR3 amino acids: CASSLGSEGEAFF. CDR3 in DNA: TGTGCCAGCAGCTTGGGGAGCGAGGGTGAAGCTTTCTTT.